The subject of this entry is one TCR beta chain. This entry belongs to a study of blood T cell repertoires in COVID-19. Study details: PBMCs, B-cell-depleted T cells, or T cells were the source of the cDNA or gDNA that made up the material.

This CDR3 region has 13 residues. V shed 8 bases and J 5 bases; nucleotides not matched to a gene: 7. Germline CDR1 ENHRY, CDR2 SYGVKD. The table came from immunoSEQ multiplex PCR; TCRdb's copy has only in-frame clones and leaves some out. The sample lists roughly 280,000 clones, over 75% occurring once. J is TRBJ2-3 and V is TRBV10-3; 7 nucleotides match TRBD2. The TCR comes from a woman between 70 and 85 years old with acute or convalescent COVID-19. Sequenced: peripheral blood. Written as DNA, the CDR3 is TGTGCCATCGGAGAGCGGGGTAGAGATACGCAGTATTTT. This gives the protein CAIGERGRDTQYF.